This record concerns one T cell receptor beta chain sequence. Antigen specificity is unknown. The method was immunoSEQ multiplex PCR; TCRdb's version includes in-frame clones alone and lacks a portion of them. Altogether about 350,000 clones are present, 92% being singletons, with the ten largest covering under 5%. The data originate from a study of Ad26.COV2.S vaccination and SARS-CoV-2 variants. The CDR3 is made up of 14 amino acids. Germline V gene lookup returns CDR1 MNHEY and CDR2 SMNVEV (reference sequence). The V gene end was trimmed by 2 bases and the J gene end by 5 bases; junction bases not matched to a gene: 5. Whole-study results and caveats: Vaccine recipients showed a spike-specific TCR breadth that was higher than in placebo recipients. With respect to non-spike TCR breadth, vaccine and placebo recipients were similar. Following vaccination, spike-specific CD8+ and CD4+ T cell responses reportedly exhibited substantial breadth. Quantification of TCR breadth and depth may have yielded underestimates of total T cell responses.

The chain is built from TRBV27 and TRBJ1-2, with 7 bases matching TRBD1. This TCR was sampled from a human donor who had recovered from COVID-19. This specimen was peripheral blood, taken after recovery from COVID-19. The CDR3 DNA reads TGTGCCAGCAGTTTAAGGACAGGACTATATGGCTACACCTTC. This codes for CASSLRTGLYGYTF.